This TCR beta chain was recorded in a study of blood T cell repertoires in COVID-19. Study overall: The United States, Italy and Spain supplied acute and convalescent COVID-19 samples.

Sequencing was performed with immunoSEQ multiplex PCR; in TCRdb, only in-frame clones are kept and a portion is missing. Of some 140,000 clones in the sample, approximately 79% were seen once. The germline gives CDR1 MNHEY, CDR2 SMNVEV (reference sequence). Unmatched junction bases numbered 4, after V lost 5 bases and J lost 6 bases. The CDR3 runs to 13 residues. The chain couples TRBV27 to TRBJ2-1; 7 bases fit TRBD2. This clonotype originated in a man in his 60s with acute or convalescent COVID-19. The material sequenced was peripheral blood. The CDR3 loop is CASSAGTINEQFF. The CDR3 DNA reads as TGTGCCAGCAGTGCCGGGACTATCAATGAGCAGTTCTTC.